Listed here is a single T cell receptor (beta chain). The antigen is not known. The entry originates in a study of OX40 agonist ivuxolimab in advanced cancers. General observations from the study: Certain nonresponding patients likewise had low normalized T-cell clonal expansion. By week 6 at 0.1 to 3.0 mg/kg, blood CD4+ and CD8+ T cells had expanded clonally.

Some clones are missing from TCRdb's copy, which holds only in-frame ones; the method was immunoSEQ multiplex PCR. The repertoire holds about 59,000 clones, with less than 85% as singletons. V was clipped by 3 bases and J by 2 bases, with 11 bases between them. The CDR3 length is 14 residues. Germline lookup yields CDR1 KGHSH and CDR2 LQKENI. The J gene is TRBJ2-7, the V gene TRBV18, with D perhaps TRBD2 (6 bases). The receptor's source is an adult with an advanced solid tumor such as melanoma, head and neck, liver or kidney cancer. Sequencing used CD4+ or CD8+ T cells sorted from blood, obtained in a trial of the OX40 agonist ivuxolimab. For the CDR3, the DNA is TGTGCCAGCTCACCTTCTAGCGACACCTACGAGCAGTACTTC. Translating it yields CASSPSSDTYEQYF.